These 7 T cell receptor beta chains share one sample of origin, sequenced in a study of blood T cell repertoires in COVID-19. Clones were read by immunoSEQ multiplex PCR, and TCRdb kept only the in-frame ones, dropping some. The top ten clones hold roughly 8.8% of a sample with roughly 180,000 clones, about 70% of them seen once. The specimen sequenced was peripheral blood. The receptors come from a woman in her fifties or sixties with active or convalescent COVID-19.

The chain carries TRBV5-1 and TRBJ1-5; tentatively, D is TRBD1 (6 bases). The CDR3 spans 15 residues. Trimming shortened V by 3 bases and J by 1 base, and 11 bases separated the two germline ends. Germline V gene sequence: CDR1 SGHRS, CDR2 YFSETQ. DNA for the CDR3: TGCGCCAGCAGCTATGGTGGGGGCAGCAATCAGCCCCAGCATTTT. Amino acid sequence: CASSYGGGSNQPQHF.

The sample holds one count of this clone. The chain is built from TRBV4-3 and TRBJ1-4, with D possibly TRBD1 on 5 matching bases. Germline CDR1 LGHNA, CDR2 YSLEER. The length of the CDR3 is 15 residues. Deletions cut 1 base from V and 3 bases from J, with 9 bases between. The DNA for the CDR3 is TGCGCCAGCAGCCAAGCAGGGATCTCTAATGAAAAACTGTTTTTT. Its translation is CASSQAGISNEKLFF.

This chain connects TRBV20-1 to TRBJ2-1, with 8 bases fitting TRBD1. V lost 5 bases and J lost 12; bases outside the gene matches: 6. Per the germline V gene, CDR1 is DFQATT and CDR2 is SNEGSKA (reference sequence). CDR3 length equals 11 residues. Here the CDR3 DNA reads TGCAGTGCTGGACTGGGACAGGCGCAGTTCTTC. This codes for CSAGLGQAQFF.

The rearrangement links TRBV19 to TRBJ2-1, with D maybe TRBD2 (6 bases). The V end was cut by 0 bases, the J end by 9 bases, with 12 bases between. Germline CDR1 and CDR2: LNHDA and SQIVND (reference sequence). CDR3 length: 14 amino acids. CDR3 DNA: TGTGCCAGTAGTATAGAACTGATGGGAGGTGAGCAGTTCTTC. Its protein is CASSIELMGGEQFF.

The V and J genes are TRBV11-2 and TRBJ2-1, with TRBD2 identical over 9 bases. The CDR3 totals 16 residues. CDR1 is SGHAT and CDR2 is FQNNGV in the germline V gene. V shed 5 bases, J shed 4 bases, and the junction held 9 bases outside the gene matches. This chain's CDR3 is CASSGPPAGGYNEQFF. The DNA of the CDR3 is TGTGCCAGCAGCGGCCCACCGGCGGGGGGGTACAATGAGCAGTTCTTC.

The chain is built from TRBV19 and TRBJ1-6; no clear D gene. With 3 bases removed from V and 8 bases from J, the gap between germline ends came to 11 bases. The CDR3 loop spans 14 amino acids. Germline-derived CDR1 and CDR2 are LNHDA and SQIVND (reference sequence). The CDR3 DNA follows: TGTGCCAGTAGTATGAGGAGGGCGGATTCACCCCTCCACTTT. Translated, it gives CASSMRRADSPLHF.

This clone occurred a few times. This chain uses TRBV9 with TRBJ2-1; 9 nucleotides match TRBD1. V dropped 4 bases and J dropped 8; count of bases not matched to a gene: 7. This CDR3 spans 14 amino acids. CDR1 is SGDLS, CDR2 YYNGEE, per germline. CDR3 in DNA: TGTGCCAGCAGCACAGGGACAGGGCTCGATGAGCAGTTCTTC. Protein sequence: CASSTGTGLDEQFF.